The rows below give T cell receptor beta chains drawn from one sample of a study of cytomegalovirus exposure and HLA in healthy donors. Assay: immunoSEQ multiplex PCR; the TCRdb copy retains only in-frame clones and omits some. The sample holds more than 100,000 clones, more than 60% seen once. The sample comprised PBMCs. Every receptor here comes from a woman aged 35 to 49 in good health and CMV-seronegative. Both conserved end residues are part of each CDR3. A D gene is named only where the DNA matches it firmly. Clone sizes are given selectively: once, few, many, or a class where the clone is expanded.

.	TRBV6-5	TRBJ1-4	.	TGTGCCAGCAGTGCACAGGGCGGGTTGGATGAAAAACTGTTTTTT	CASSAQGGLDEKLFF
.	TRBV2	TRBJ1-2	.	TGTGCCAGCGAAGTGGGGCTCGGCTATGGCTACACCTTC	CASEVGLGYGYTF
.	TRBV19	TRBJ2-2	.	TGTGCCAGTAGGGTCGCAGGGGCGAACACCGGGGAGCTGTTTTTT	CASRVAGANTGELFF
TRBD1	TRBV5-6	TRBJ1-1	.	TGTGCCAGCAGCCCCACGACAGGGGTGTCGGCTGAAGCTTTCTTT	CASSPTTGVSAEAFF
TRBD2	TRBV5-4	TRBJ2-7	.	TGTGCCAGCAGCCTAGCGGGGGGGCAATACGAGCAGTACTTC	CASSLAGGQYEQYF
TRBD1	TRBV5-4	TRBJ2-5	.	TGTGCCAGCAGCATAAGGACAGGGGAAGGAGAGACCCAGTACTTC	CASSIRTGEGETQYF
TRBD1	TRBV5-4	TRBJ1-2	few	TGTGCCAGCAGCTTCCGGACAGGGCACTATGGCTACACCTTC	CASSFRTGHYGYTF
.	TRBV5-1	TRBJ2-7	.	TGCGCCAGCAGCCAGGGGGACTCCCGCGAGCAGTACTTC	CASSQGDSREQYF
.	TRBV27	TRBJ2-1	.	TGTGCCAGCAGTCTCTCCGGGGGGCCCTCCTACAATGAGCAGTTCTTC	CASSLSGGPSYNEQFF
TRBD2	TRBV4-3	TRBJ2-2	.	TGCGCCAGCAGCCAATATAGCGGGAGGGCCGCCGGGGAGCTGTTTTTT	CASSQYSGRAAGELFF
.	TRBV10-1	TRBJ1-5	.	TGCGCCAGCAGTGACTTTCCCCCCTTATGGCCCCAGCATTTT	CASSDFPPLWPQHF
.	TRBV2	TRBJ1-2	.	TGTGCAAGCGATCGGAGTTCTGGTCCTGGCTACACCTTC	CASDRSSGPGYTF
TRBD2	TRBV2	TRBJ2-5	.	TGTGCCAGCTCAAGGACTAGCGGGGGGGCCCCCCTTAGGATGTTCGGGGAGACCCAGTACTTC	CASSRTSGGAPLRMFGETQYF
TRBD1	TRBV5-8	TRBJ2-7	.	TGTGCCAACGGACAGACAGGGGGCTACGAGCAGTACTTC	CANGQTGGYEQYF
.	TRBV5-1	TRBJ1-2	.	TGCGCCAGCAGCTTGTCGGGGGGGGGCAGGGGCTATGGCTACACCTTC	CASSLSGGGRGYGYTF
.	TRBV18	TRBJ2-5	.	TGTGCCAGCTCACCACTAGCGCGCCAAGAGACCCAGTACTTC	CASSPLARQETQYF
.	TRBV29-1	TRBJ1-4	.	TGCAGCGTTGAATCGGGAGGGAGGTTTTTT	CSVESGGRFF
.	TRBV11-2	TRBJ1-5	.	TGTGCCAGCAGCTTCTCGGGGGATCAGCCCCAGCATTTT	CASSFSGDQPQHF
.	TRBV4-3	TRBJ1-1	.	TGCGCCAGCAGCCAACCCGGACTGGGAAGCGCTGAAGCTTTCTTT	CASSQPGLGSAEAFF
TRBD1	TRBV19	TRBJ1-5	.	TGTGCCAGTAGTATTACTAGGACAGGGTTCAATCAGCCCCAGCATTTT	CASSITRTGFNQPQHF
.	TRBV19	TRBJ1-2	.	TGTGCCAGTAGTATAAACCTATTCGGCTACACCTTC	CASSINLFGYTF
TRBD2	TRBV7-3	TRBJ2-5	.	TGTGCCAGCAGCTCACCAGCGGGGGGGGTAGAGACCCAGTACTTC	CASSSPAGGVETQYF
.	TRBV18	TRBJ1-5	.	TGTGCCAGCTCTTTAGACAGTGGCAATCAGCCCCAGCATTTT	CASSLDSGNQPQHF
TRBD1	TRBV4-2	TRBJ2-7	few	TGTGCCAGCAGCCAAGGGGAAGGGACAGGGGGCAACGAGCAGTACTTC	CASSQGEGTGGNEQYF
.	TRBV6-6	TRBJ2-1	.	TGTGCCAGCAGTGACCGGACTGCCCCGTTCTTC	CASSDRTAPFF
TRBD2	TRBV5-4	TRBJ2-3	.	TGTGCCAGCAGCTTGAAGCGGGAGTTAGCAGATACGCAGTATTTT	CASSLKRELADTQYF
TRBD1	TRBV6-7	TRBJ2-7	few	TGTGCCAGACAATCGACAGGGGAGAAATACGAGCAGTACTTC	CARQSTGEKYEQYF
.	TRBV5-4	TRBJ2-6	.	TGTGCCAGCAGCTTTGGCGGTGGGGCCAACGTCCTGACTTTC	CASSFGGGANVLTF
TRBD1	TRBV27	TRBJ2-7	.	TGTGCCAGCACCCTCAGCGGACAGGGTAGATATTCCTACGAGCAGTACTTC	CASTLSGQGRYSYEQYF
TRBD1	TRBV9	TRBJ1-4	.	TGTGCCAGCAGCGTGGGGACAGCGAGGAATGAAAAACTGTTTTTT	CASSVGTARNEKLFF
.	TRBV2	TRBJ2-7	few	TGTGCCAGCAGCGAACTTAAATACGAGCAGTACTTC	CASSELKYEQYF
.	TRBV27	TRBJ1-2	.	TGTGCCTCCCACCCGGGGAGTTCGTACTATGGCTACACCTTC	CASHPGSSYYGYTF
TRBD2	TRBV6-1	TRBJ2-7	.	TGTGCCAGCAGTGCGGGACTAGCGGGACTTTACGAGCAGTACTTC	CASSAGLAGLYEQYF
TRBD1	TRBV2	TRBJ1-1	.	TGTGCCAGCAGGGAGACAGGGAGGAACACTGAAGCTTTCTTT	CASRETGRNTEAFF
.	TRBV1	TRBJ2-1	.	TGCACCAGCAGCCAAGGGGAAAGGACCTGGAGGGACAATGAGCAGTTCTTC	CTSSQGERTWRDNEQFF
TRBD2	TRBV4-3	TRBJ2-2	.	TGCGCCAGCAGCCAAGAGCAGGGAGGGAACGCCGGGGAGCTGTTTTTT	CASSQEQGGNAGELFF
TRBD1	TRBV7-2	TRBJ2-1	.	TGTGCCAGCAGCTTTCAAGGGGGCGCGGTAGATGAGCAGTTCTTC	CASSFQGGAVDEQFF
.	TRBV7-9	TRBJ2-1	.	TGTGCCAGCAGCTTAGGTTTTTGGGCAGGTGGTTTTGAGCAGTTCTTC	CASSLGFWAGGFEQFF
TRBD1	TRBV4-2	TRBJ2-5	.	TGTGCCAGCAGCCAAGGGACAGGACAAGAGACCCAGTACTTC	CASSQGTGQETQYF
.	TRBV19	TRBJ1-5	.	TGTGCCAGTAGTATAGACGCCCACAGGGTTAAGGGTCAGCCCCAGCATTTT	CASSIDAHRVKGQPQHF
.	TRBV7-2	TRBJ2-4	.	TGTGCCAGCAGAACTCAGGGGGCCAAAAACATTCAGTACTTC	CASRTQGAKNIQYF
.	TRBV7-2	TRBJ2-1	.	TGTGCCAGCAGCTTCAGACAGCCGATAGGTAATGAGCAGTTCTTC	CASSFRQPIGNEQFF
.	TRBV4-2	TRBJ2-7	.	TGTGCCAGCAGCTACGATCTGGGCTACTCCTACGAGCAGTACTTC	CASSYDLGYSYEQYF
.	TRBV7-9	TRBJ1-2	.	TGTGCCAGCAGCTCCCAGGTAATCGATGGCTACACCTTC	CASSSQVIDGYTF
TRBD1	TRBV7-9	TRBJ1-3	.	TGTGCCAGCAGCTTAGGGACAGGTTTTAGCTCTGGAAACACCATATATTTT	CASSLGTGFSSGNTIYF
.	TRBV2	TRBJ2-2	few	TGTGCCAGCAGATCCCGCGGGGAGCTGTTTTTT	CASRSRGELFF
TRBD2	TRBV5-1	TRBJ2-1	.	TGCGCCAGCAGCTTGCCTAGCGGGGGGGCGAGTGATGAGCAGTTCTTC	CASSLPSGGASDEQFF
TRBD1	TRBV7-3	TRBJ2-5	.	TGTGCCAGCAGCTTAAATCCGACAGGGAGAGAGACCCAGTACTTC	CASSLNPTGRETQYF
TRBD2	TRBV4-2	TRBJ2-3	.	TGTGCCAGCAGCCCTAGCGGGGTTAGAGATACGCAGTATTTT	CASSPSGVRDTQYF
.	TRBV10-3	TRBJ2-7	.	TGTGCCATCAGGGGGGGTCCTGACTACGAGCAGCACTTC	CAIRGGPDYEQHF
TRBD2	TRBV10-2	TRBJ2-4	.	TGCGCCAGCAGTGAGACTAGCGGAAACATTCAGTACTTC	CASSETSGNIQYF
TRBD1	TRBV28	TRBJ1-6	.	TGTGCCAGCAGTTCGACAGGGGTCAATTCACCCCTCCACTTT	CASSSTGVNSPLHF
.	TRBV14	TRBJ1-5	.	TGTGCCAGCAGCCAGAGTGAGGGTCGGCCCCAGCATTTT	CASSQSEGRPQHF
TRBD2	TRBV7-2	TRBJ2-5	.	TGTGCCAGCAGGACCGGACTAGCGGGCTGGGGAGAGACCCAGTACTTC	CASRTGLAGWGETQYF
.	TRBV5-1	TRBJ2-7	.	TGCGCCAGCAGCTTGGGGACATCCAGCTCCTACGAGCAGTACTTC	CASSLGTSSSYEQYF
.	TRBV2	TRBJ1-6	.	TGTGCCAGCAGTACGGACAGCGATGGCCAGCCACCCCTCCACTTT	CASSTDSDGQPPLHF
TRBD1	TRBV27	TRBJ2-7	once	TGTGCCAGTGCGAAACAGGGGTCGAGACCGGGGCAGTACTTC	CASAKQGSRPGQYF